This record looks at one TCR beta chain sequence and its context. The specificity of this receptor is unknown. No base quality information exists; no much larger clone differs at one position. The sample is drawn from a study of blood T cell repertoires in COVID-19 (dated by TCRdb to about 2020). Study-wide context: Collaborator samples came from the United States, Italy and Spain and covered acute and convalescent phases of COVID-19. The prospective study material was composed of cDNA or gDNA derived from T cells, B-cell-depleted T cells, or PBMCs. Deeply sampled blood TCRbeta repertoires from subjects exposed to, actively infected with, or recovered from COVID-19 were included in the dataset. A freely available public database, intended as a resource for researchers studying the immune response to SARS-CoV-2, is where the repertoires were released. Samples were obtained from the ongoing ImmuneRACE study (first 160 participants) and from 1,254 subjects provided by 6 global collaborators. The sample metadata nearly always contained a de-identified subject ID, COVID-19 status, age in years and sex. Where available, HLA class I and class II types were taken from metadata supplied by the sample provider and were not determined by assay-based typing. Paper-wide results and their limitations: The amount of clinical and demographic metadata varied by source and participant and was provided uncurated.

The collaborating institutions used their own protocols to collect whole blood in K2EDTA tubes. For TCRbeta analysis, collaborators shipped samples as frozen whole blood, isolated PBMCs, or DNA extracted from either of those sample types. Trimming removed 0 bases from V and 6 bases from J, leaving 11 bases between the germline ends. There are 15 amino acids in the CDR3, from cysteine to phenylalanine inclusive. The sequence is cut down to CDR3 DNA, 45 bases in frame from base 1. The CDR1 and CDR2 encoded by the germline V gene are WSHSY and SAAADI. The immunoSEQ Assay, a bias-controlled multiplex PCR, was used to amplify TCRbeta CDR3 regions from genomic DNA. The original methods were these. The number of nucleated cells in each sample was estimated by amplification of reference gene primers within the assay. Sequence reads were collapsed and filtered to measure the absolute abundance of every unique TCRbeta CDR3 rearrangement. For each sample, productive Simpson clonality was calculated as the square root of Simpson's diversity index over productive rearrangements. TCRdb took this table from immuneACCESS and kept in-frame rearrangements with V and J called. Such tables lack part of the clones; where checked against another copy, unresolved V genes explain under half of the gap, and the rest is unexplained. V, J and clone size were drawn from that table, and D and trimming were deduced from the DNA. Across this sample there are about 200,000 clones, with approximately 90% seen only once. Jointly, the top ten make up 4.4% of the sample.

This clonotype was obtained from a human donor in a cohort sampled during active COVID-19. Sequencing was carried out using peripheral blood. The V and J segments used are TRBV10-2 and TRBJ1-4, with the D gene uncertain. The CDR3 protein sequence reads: CASSESARVDEKLFF. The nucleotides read TGCGCCAGCAGTGAGTCGGCACGGGTGGATGAAAAACTGTTTTTT.